These 24 T cell receptor beta chains were sequenced from one sample in a study of blood T cells in healthy people across ages. A second PCR, run for about 6 to 11 cycles, used a sample-barcoded 5' primer plus a J-beta primer mix. Via MiXCR, TCRdb re-called the 5' RACE reads, giving one row per CDR3 protein. The top ten clones hold around 15% of a sample with about a million distinct CDR3 sequences, around 49% of them seen once. The sample consisted of blood. The source of these receptors is a young man in good health.

This chain joins TRBV4-2 and TRBJ1-1; possibly TRBD1 for D (6 bases). Germline CDR1 and CDR2: LGHNA and YNFKEQ. With 2 bases removed from V and 1 base from J, the gap between germline ends came to 11 bases. The CDR3 length is 15 residues. The CDR3 sequence: CASSQRDMKNTEAFF. The CDR3 DNA is TGTGCCAGCAGCCAACGGGACATGAAGAACACTGAAGCTTTCTTT.

This clonotype showed up just a few times. This chain uses TRBV3-1 with TRBJ2-5; TRBD2 agrees at 10 bases. V was clipped by 1 base and J by 5 bases; unmatched bases: 7. CDR3 length: 16 amino acids. CDR1 LGHDT and CDR2 YNNKEL come from the germline V gene (reference sequence). In DNA form, the CDR3 reads TGTGCCAGCAGCCAAGGAGCGGGGGGGCCTCGGGAGACCCAGTACTTC. This codes for CASSQGAGGPRETQYF.

This clonotype was picked up a small number of times. The V gene is TRBV20-1, the J gene TRBJ1-2; a weak D match, TRBD1 (5 bases). The CDR3 contains 14 residues. Germline V gene sequence: CDR1 DFQATT, CDR2 SNEGSKA (reference sequence). Trimming took 5 bases from V and 5 from J, leaving 18 bases between them. The CDR3 here is CSAGDGLPEYGYTF. Here the CDR3 DNA reads TGCAGTGCTGGGGACGGTCTCCCGGAATATGGCTACACCTTC.

The gene calls are TRBV5-1 and TRBJ2-4, with 7 bases fitting TRBD1. The J call could be wrong; TRBJ2-7 is a better fit for the DNA end. Germline V gene sequence: CDR1 SGHRS, CDR2 YFSETQ. CDR3 length equals 16 residues. The CDR3 loop is CASSAKSGTAIYEQYF. The CDR3 nucleotides are TGCGCCAGCAGCGCAAAATCCGGGACAGCAATCTACGAGCAGTACTTC.

This clonotype was found a few times. This chain joins TRBV7-9 and TRBJ2-3; 8 bases are a match to TRBD2. J was trimmed by 4 bases and V by 2 bases; bases with no gene match: 8. CDR1 is SEHNR, CDR2 FQNEAQ, per germline (reference sequence). The CDR3 sequence is 16 residues long. The CDR3 DNA reads TGTGCCAGCAGCTTATTAGTGGCGGGGGGTTCAGATACGCAGTATTTT. Its translation: CASSLLVAGGSDTQYF.

The CDR3 here is CSARDPQRNSPLHF. CDR3 coding DNA: TGCAGTGCTAGAGATCCCCAGCGGAATTCACCCCTCCACTTT. The gene calls are TRBV20-1 and TRBJ1-6; D uncertain. V lost 0 bases, J lost 7 bases, and 10 bases lay in between. CDR1 and CDR2 from the germline V gene are DFQATT and SNEGSKA (reference sequence). The CDR3 is 14 residues long.

The J gene is TRBJ1-2, the V gene TRBV20-1; no reliable D call. The ends were cut back, 5 bases at V and 4 bases at J, with 5 bases in the middle. Germline V gene lookup returns CDR1 DFQATT and CDR2 SNEGSKA (reference sequence). The CDR3 loop spans 10 amino acids. The CDR3 nucleotides read TGCAGTGCTTACAGCTATGGCTACACCTTC. It is translated as CSAYSYGYTF.

This clonotype occurred once. J is TRBJ1-5 and V is TRBV6-2 or TRBV6-3, with TRBD1 as a possible D gene (5 bases). V gave up 2 bases and J gave up 3 bases, with 11 bases separating them. This CDR3 is 15 amino acids long. Germline V gene data show CDR1 as MNHEY and CDR2 as SVGEGT. CDR3 coding DNA: TGTGCCAGCAGTTACGAGTCAGGGAACAATCAGCCCCAGCATTTT. Its protein is CASSYESGNNQPQHF.

CDR3 coding DNA: TGTGCCACACCTGCCACAGGGACCTATGGCTACACCTTC. Protein product: CATPATGTYGYTF. V gene TRBV28 combines with J gene TRBJ1-2, with D possibly matching TRBD1 (6 bases). V gave up 10 bases and J gave up 4 bases, with 16 bases separating them. CDR1 and CDR2 (germline): MDHEN, SYDVKM. CDR3 length equals 13 residues.

V is TRBV29-1 and J is TRBJ2-2; D is possibly TRBD1 (5 bases). Per germline, CDR1 SQVTM and CDR2 ANQGSEA. This CDR3 contains 15 residues. Trimming took off 3 bases at V and 4 bases at J, with 15 bases between the two ends. CDR3 sequence (DNA): TGCAGCGTTGATCTAGGCAGGGTTGGCACCGGGGAGCTGTTTTTT. Residues: CSVDLGRVGTGELFF.

The rearrangement links TRBV27 to TRBJ1-1, with D uncertain. The germline CDR1 and CDR2 sequences are MNHEY and SMNVEV (reference sequence). V shed 2 bases and J shed 1 base, with 20 bases lying between them. The CDR3 sequence is 18 residues long. The CDR3 loop reads CASSLSPLIDTTNTEAFF. CDR3 in DNA: TGTGCCAGCAGTTTAAGTCCCCTCATTGACACGACGAACACTGAAGCTTTCTTT.

The V gene is TRBV9, the J gene TRBJ1-2, with unresolved D. V lost 2 bases and J lost 0, with 5 bases in between. This CDR3 has 13 amino acids. Germline CDR1 reads SGDLS; CDR2 reads YYNGEE. In DNA, the CDR3 is TGTGCCAGCAGCGTGAGAGCTAACTATGGCTACACCTTC. This gives the protein CASSVRANYGYTF.

In this sample, this clonotype turned up a few times. The chain combines TRBV27 with TRBJ2-7; a weak D match, TRBD1 (5 bases). The CDR3 is made up of 14 amino acids. The germline V and J ends were trimmed by 5 bases and 5 bases, with 16 bases remaining between them. From germline, CDR1 is MNHEY and CDR2 SMNVEV (reference sequence). This CDR3 is CASSRQGSLHEQYF. CDR3 coding DNA: TGTGCCAGCAGTCGTCAGGGAAGTCTCCACGAGCAGTACTTC.

At least ten counts were recorded for this clonotype. This chain connects TRBV5-1 to TRBJ2-7; no reliable D call. The ends were cut back, 4 bases at V and 0 bases at J, with 11 bases in the middle. The length of the CDR3 is 14 residues. Germline CDR1 and CDR2: SGHRS and YFSETQ. The CDR3 nucleotides are TGCGCCAGCAGCCTCTCGACGGTCTCCTACGAGCAGTACTTC. Protein: CASSLSTVSYEQYF. The variable domain in full, with the rest retrieved from reference TRBV5-1 and TRBJ2-7, is KAGVTQTPRYLIKTRGQQVTLSCSPISGHRSVSWYQQTPGQGLQFLFEYFSETQRNKGNFPGRFSGRQFSNSRSEMNVSTLELGDSALYLCASSLSTVSYEQYFGPGTRLTVT.

The CDR3: CAWSVGGRPNQPQHF. The CDR3 DNA reads as TGTGCCTGGAGTGTAGGAGGCAGGCCCAATCAGCCCCAGCATTTT. The chain joins TRBV30 to TRBJ1-5, with D uncertain. Trimming left V 0 bases short and J 3 bases short, with 12 bases between. CDR3 length: 15 residues. CDR1 is GTSNPN and CDR2 is SVGIG in the germline V gene (reference sequence).

This clonotype was seen only a few times. V usage is TRBV29-1 and J usage is TRBJ2-5; 8 bases are shared with TRBD2. The junction had 4 bases not matched to a gene; V was cut back by 2 bases and J by 2 bases. This CDR3 contains 14 residues. Germline V gene sequence: CDR1 SQVTM, CDR2 ANQGSEA. CDR3 coding DNA: TGCAGCGTTGAAATAAGCGGGGGACAAGAGACCCAGTACTTC. Translated, it gives CSVEISGGQETQYF.

The chain combines TRBV25-1 with TRBJ2-1, with 8 bases lining up with TRBD1. The CDR3 totals 15 residues. V was pared by 4 bases and J by 2 bases, with 4 bases of the junction left unmatched. Germline CDR1 MGHDK, CDR2 SYGVNS. The CDR3 DNA sequence: TGTGCCAGCAGTGCCGGGACAGGCCCCTACAATGAGCAGTTCTTC. It is translated as CASSAGTGPYNEQFF. The full variable domain, rest sourced from reference TRBV25-1 and TRBJ2-1, is EADIYQTPRYLVIGTGKKITLECSQTMGHDKMYWYQQDPGMELHLIHYSYGVNSTEKGDLSSESTVSRIRTEHFPLTLESARPSHTSQYLCASSAGTGPYNEQFFGPGTRLTVL.

The rearrangement uses TRBV12-3 or TRBV12-4 and TRBJ1-5; D is possibly TRBD1 (5 bases). Trimming shortened V by 5 bases and J by 2 bases, and 13 bases separated the two germline ends. The CDR3 totals 15 residues. The CDR3 coding sequence is TGTGCCAGCAGTCAAACTCGGGGGGGCAATCAGCCCCAGCATTTT. Residues: CASSQTRGGNQPQHF.

The gene calls are TRBV24-1 and TRBJ2-7, with TRBD2 matching 7 bases. V lost 0 bases and J lost 0; bases outside the gene matches: 4. The CDR3 has 16 amino acids. Germline-derived CDR1 and CDR2 are KGHDR and SFDVKD. For the CDR3, the DNA is TGTGCCACCAGTGATTTGGGGAGGGGTGTCTCCTACGAGCAGTACTTC. This encodes CATSDLGRGVSYEQYF.

This clonotype has only a few counts. The rearrangement uses TRBV13 and TRBJ2-7; TRBD2 is a possible D gene (5 bases). Trimming pared 5 bases from V and 4 bases from J, leaving 9 bases between. CDR3 length: 12 amino acids. Germline CDR1 PRHDT, CDR2 FYEKMQ (reference sequence). CDR3 in DNA: TGTGCCAGCAGCAAACGGGATTACGAGCAGTACTTC. It encodes CASSKRDYEQYF.

This clonotype was found many times. J is TRBJ2-7 and V is TRBV7-9; D not resolved. The CDR3 is 12 amino acids. V dropped 6 bases and J dropped 5 bases, with 11 bases sitting between them. Germline lookup yields CDR1 SEHNR and CDR2 FQNEAQ (reference sequence). The CDR3 spells CASSRTVDEQYF. The CDR3 DNA reads as TGTGCCAGCAGTCGAACAGTAGACGAGCAGTACTTC.

The sample holds a few counts of this clonotype. The chain has TRBV6-6 and TRBJ1-2, with 9 bases fitting TRBD1. Unmatched junction bases numbered 4, after V lost 2 bases and J lost 0 bases. Germline V gene lookup returns CDR1 MNHNY and CDR2 SVGAGI (reference sequence). CDR3 length equals 16 residues. The CDR3 DNA is TGTGCCAGCAGTTACAGGACAGGGGCCACTAACTATGGCTACACCTTC. It codes for CASSYRTGATNYGYTF.

The chain employs TRBV2 and TRBJ2-7; TRBD1 is a possible D gene (6 bases). Trimming took 9 bases from V and 6 from J, leaving 24 bases between them. The CDR3 sequence is 15 residues long. Germline V gene data show CDR1 as SNHLY and CDR2 as FYNNEI. CDR3 nucleotides: TGTGCCAGATCCCAACAGGGCCCCTTGGCGAGCGAGCAGTACTTC. It translates to CARSQQGPLASEQYF.

This sequence joins TRBV7-2 and TRBJ1-5; 9 bases line up with TRBD1. Germline assignment: CDR1 SGHTA and CDR2 FQGNSA. Trimming removed 3 bases from V and 6 bases from J; junction bases left unmatched: 6. The CDR3 loop spans 15 amino acids. CDR3: CASSFGQGQGQPQHF. The CDR3 nucleotides are TGTGCCAGCAGCTTCGGACAGGGACAGGGTCAGCCCCAGCATTTT.